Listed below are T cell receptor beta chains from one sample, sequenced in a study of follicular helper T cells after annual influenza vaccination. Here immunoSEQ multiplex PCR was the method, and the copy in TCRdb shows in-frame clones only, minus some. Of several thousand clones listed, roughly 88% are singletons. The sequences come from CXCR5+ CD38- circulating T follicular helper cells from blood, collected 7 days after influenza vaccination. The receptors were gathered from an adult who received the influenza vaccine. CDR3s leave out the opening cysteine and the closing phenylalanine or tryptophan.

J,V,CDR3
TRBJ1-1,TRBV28,ASSFSWAEAF
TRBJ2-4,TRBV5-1,ASSLPDTGGAKNIQY
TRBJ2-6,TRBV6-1,ASSGGTSGANVLT
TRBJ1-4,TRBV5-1,ASRVGPNEKLF
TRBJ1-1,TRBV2,ASSEGTGRNTEAF
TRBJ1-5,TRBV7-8,ASSLGQGNQPQH
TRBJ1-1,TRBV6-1,ASSGAVNTEAF
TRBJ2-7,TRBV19,ASKGQGGYEQY
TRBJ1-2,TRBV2,ASSPEQGNYGYT
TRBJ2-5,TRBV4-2,ASSQDRGRARQETQY
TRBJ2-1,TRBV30,AYRLVGSYNEQF
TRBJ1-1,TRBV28,ASSVAGVTEAF
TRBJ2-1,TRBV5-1,ASSLDLGSLGEQF
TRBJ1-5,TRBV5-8,ASTRRGGIETKPQH
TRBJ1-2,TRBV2,ASSDQAGRGGYT
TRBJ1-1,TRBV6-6,ASSYNEVNTEAF
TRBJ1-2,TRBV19,ASSMTEEGVYGYT
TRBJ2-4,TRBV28,ASSLVLAGWQNIQY
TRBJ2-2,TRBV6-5,ASSPGRGGELF
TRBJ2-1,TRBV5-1,ASSRTPQGASNEQF
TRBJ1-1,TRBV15,ATSRDLMGAEAF
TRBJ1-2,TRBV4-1,ASSQAGGARGYT
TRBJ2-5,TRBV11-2,ASSLGTGGWRETQY
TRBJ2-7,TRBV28,ASRGEWGELYEQY
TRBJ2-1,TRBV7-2,ASSFGRNEQF
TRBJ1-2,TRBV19,ASSIGYIYGYT
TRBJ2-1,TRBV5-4,ASSPIGEGNEQF
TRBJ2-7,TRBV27,ASSLTAIWGGEQY
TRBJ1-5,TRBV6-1,ASSDLSSNQPQH
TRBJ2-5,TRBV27,ASSLSPPGSYQETQY
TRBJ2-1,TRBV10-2,ASSESEKTRF
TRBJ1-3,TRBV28,ASSSGNTIY
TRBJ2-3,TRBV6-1,ASSGTALGKQY
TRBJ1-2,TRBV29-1,SAGTSYGYT
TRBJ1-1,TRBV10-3,AIREDRERNTEAF
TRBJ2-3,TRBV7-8,ASSLARLRSSTDTQY
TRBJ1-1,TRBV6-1,ASSEGVGGAPHVAF
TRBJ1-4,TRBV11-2,ASSWGFIGEKLF
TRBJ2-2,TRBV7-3,ASSLSGDGELF